This T cell receptor (beta chain) was documented in a study of cytomegalovirus exposure and HLA in healthy donors. Study-level findings and limits: For cytomegalovirus status, the classifier reportedly gave diagnoses with high specificity and sensitivity.

With regard to this clone: The antigen remains undetermined.

The PCR employed 60 Vbeta primers together with 13 Jbeta primers. Clones were sequenced by immunoSEQ multiplex PCR, and TCRdb holds only the in-frame ones, with some missing. Its clone listing holds some 42,000 clones. There are 16 residues in the CDR3. V was pared by 3 bases and J by 5 bases, with 11 bases of the junction left unmatched. CDR1 and CDR2 from the germline V gene are SQVTM and ANQGSEA. The rearrangement links TRBV29-1 to TRBJ2-1, with 9 bases that match TRBD2. The receptor comes from a man aged 25-40 years in good health and CMV-seronegative. Material for sequencing was PBMCs. In nucleotides, the CDR3 is TGCAGCGTTGATAATTTAGCGGGAGAGGCCGACAATGAGCAGTTCTTC. As protein: CSVDNLAGEADNEQFF.